The sequence of this TCR beta chain was determined in a study of Ad26.COV2.S vaccination and SARS-CoV-2 variants. Germline loops: CDR1 SGHVS, CDR2 FNYEAQ. There are 17 residues in the CDR3. Trimming left V 1 base short and J 5 bases short, with 20 bases between. Study-wide results and caveats: The TCR breadth and depth analyses may have produced an underestimate of total T cell responses. After vaccination, reports described spike-specific CD8+ and CD4+ T cell responses as showing substantial breadth.

Note on this clone: The antigen remains undetermined.

Only in-frame clones appear in the TCRdb table, and some are missing; sequencing was by immunoSEQ multiplex PCR. The sample has some 190,000 clones; 87% are singletons. V gene TRBV7-6 combines with J gene TRBJ2-5, with D tentatively TRBD2 (6 bases). Sequenced material: peripheral blood, taken after recovery from COVID-19. This receptor was identified in a human donor who had recovered from COVID-19. CDR3 region: CASSLGSGVFRGETQYF. The CDR3 DNA is TGTGCCAGCAGCTTAGGGTCGGGGGTATTCCGTGGGGAGACCCAGTACTTC.